These 9 T cell receptor beta chains came from one sample sequenced in a study of T cell responses to AZD1222 COVID-19 vaccine. Sequencing was performed with immunoSEQ multiplex PCR; in TCRdb, only in-frame clones are kept and a portion is missing. Of approximately 100,000 clones listed, about 86% are singletons. Sequencing was performed on peripheral blood, taken on day 0 of AZD1222 vaccination. The receptor source for this set is an adult in good health.

The chain has TRBV19 and TRBJ1-1; 7 bases agree with TRBD1. The CDR3 covers 14 residues. Losses at the gene ends were 3 bases for V and 5 bases for J; bases not matched to a gene: 6. CDR1 is LNHDA and CDR2 is SQIVND in the germline V gene (reference sequence). The CDR3 loop is CASSISQGVTEAFF. CDR3 sequence (DNA): TGTGCCAGTAGTATTTCGCAGGGGGTAACTGAAGCTTTCTTT.

The chain has TRBV5-1 and TRBJ1-2; D is unclear. The germline V and J ends were trimmed by 4 bases and 0 bases, with 10 bases remaining between them. Germline V gene sequence: CDR1 SGHRS, CDR2 YFSETQ. The CDR3 is 14 residues long. CDR3 sequence (DNA): TGCGCCAGCAGCAGCGGAGGAACTAACTATGGCTACACCTTC. It is translated as CASSSGGTNYGYTF.

V gene TRBV6-5 combines with J gene TRBJ1-5, with 9 nucleotides matching TRBD1. V shed 8 bases and J 1 base; nucleotides not matched to a gene: 3. The germline gives CDR1 MNHEY, CDR2 SVGAGI. The CDR3 covers 14 residues. The CDR3 is CASQGQGSNQPQHF. In nucleotides, the CDR3 is TGTGCCAGCCAGGGACAGGGAAGCAATCAGCCCCAGCATTTT.

The chain couples TRBV28 to TRBJ2-3; TRBD1 is a possible D gene (6 bases). The V end was cut by 5 bases, the J end by 7 bases, with 13 bases between. This CDR3 has 13 amino acids. The V gene's germline CDR1 is MDHEN and CDR2 SYDVKM. CDR3 region: CASSNTGRNTQYF. The CDR3 DNA follows: TGTGCCAGCAGTAATACAGGGCGAAATACGCAGTATTTT.

V usage is TRBV10-3 and J usage is TRBJ1-5; weak D call: TRBD1 (6 bases). This CDR3 is built from 13 residues. Germline CDR1 ENHRY, CDR2 SYGVKD. With 9 bases removed from V and 2 bases from J, the gap between germline ends came to 11 bases. The CDR3 bases are TGTGCCATAGGGGGGGTTGGCAATCAGCCCCAGCATTTT. Residues: CAIGGVGNQPQHF.

The count of this clone is one. This chain joins TRBV6-5 and TRBJ1-6; D is perhaps TRBD1 (6 bases). CDR1 and CDR2 (germline): MNHEY, SVGAGI. This CDR3 contains 14 residues. V gave up 7 bases and J gave up 9 bases, with 16 bases separating them. The CDR3 sequence is CASTRLGGGSPLHF. CDR3 coding DNA: TGTGCCAGCACACGCTTGGGGGGCGGTTCACCCCTCCACTTT.

This clone was observed a handful of times. The chain uses TRBV9 and TRBJ1-4, with a weak D call TRBD1 (5 bases). CDR1 is SGDLS, CDR2 YYNGEE, per germline. This CDR3 comprises 16 residues. With 4 bases removed from V and 0 bases from J, the gap between germline ends came to 13 bases. For the CDR3, the DNA is TGTGCCAGCAGCCGGGACGGGGGTGCAACTAATGAAAAACTGTTTTTT. Translation gives CASSRDGGATNEKLFF.

The chain recombines TRBV5-6 with TRBJ1-4; 9 bases agree with TRBD1. The CDR3 extends over 18 amino acids. V lost 4 bases and J lost 7; bases outside the gene matches: 17. Germline lookup yields CDR1 SGHDT and CDR2 YYEEEE. The CDR3 coding sequence is TGTGCCAGCAGCGATATCCCGGGACAGGGTTGGGATACTGAAAAACTGTTTTTT. It is translated as CASSDIPGQGWDTEKLFF.

On this clone: The same CDR3 arises from other DNA sequences in this sample as well. The CDR3 nucleotides read TGTGCCTCGGGACAGGGGGTGGATGAGCAGTTCTTC. It encodes CASGQGVDEQFF. V and J are TRBV28 and TRBJ2-1; 11 bases fit TRBD1. Germline CDR1 reads MDHEN; CDR2 reads SYDVKM. Trimming removed 11 bases from V and 8 bases from J; junction bases left unmatched: 5. The CDR3 is 12 residues long.